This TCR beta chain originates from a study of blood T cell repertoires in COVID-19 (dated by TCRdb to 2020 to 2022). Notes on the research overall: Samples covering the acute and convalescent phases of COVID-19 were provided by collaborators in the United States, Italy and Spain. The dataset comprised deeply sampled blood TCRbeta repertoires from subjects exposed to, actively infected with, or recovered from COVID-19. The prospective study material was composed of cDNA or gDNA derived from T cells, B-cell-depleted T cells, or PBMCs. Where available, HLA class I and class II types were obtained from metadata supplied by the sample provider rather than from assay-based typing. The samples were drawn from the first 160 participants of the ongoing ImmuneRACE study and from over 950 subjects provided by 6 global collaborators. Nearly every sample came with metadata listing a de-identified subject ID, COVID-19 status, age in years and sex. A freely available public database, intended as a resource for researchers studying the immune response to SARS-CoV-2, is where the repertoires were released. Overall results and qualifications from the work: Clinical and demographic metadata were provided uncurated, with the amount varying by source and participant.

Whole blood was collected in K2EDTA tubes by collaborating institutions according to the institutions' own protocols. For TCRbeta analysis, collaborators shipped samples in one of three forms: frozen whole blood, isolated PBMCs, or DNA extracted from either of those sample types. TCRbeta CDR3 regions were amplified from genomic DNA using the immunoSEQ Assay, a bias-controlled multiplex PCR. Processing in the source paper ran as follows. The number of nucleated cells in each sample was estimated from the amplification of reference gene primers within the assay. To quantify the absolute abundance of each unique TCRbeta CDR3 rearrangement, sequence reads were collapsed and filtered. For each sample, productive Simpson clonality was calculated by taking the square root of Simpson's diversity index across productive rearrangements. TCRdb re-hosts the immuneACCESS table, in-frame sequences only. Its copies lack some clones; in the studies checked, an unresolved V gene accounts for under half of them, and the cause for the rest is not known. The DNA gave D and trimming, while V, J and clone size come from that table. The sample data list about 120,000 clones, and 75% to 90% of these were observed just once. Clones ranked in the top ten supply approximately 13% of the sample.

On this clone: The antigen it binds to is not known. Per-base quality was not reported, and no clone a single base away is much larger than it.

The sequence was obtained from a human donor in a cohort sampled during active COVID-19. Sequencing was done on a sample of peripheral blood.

Read as DNA, the sequence is TGTGCCAGTAGTAGCATGAGGGACAAAAACATTCAGTACTTC. This is translated as CASSSMRDKNIQYF. The sequence links TRBV19 to TRBJ2-4; 5 matching bases give a weak D call of TRBD2. The CDR3 spans 14 residues, from the cysteine through the phenylalanine. The CDR3 DNA has 42 bases and is translated from base 1. Cut back by 4 bases and 3 bases, the V and J ends lie 10 bases apart. The germline V gene (reference sequence) provides CDR1 LNHDA and CDR2 SQIVND. Joined to the reference TRBV19 and TRBJ2-4 proteins, this CDR3 gives the full variable domain: DGGITQSPKYLFRKEGQNVTLSCEQNLNHDAMYWYRQDPGQGLRLIYYSQIVNDFQKGDIAEGYSVSREKKESFPLTVTSAQKNPTAFYLCASSSMRDKNIQYFGAGTRLSVL.